What follows is one TCR beta chain and its context. This entry is derived from a study of shared clonotypes between healthy human individuals. Assay execution proceeded at the deep level. The method was immunoSEQ multiplex PCR; TCRdb's version includes in-frame clones alone and lacks a portion of them. The data hold 2 million to 2.5 million clones, with more than 85% observed a single time. The V and J ends lost 8 bases and 4 bases respectively, with 17 bases between them. Looked up from germline, CDR1 is SQVTM and CDR2 is ANQGSEA. This CDR3 has 13 amino acids. The specimen sequenced was naive CD4+ T cells from PBMCs. Described subset: CD45RA+ positively selected. The TCR comes from a man between 18 and 35 years old in good health. Some clones in this sample may be carry-over from other donors' samples. V gene TRBV29-1 combines with J gene TRBJ2-5; no clear D. The CDR3 loop is CSLSLVVAETQYF. CDR3 DNA sequence: TGCAGCCTTTCCTTAGTGGTAGCAGAGACCCAGTACTTC. Full variable domain (rest looked up from reference TRBV29-1 and TRBJ2-5): SAVISQKPSRDICQRGTSLTIQCQVDSQVTMMFWYRQQPGQSLTLIATANQGSEATYESGFVIDKFPISRPNLTFSTLTVSNMSPEDSSIYLCSLSLVVAETQYFGPGTRLLVL.